A selection of T cell receptor beta chains follows, all from one sample in a study of neurological immune-mediated disorders. TCRdb fed the 5' RACE reads into MiXCR, producing one record per CDR3 protein. The sample gives about 33,000 distinct CDR3 sequences, approximately 1.4% of which show up once; around 9% is in the top ten. Sequencing was done on a sample of PBMCs. The receptors stem from a woman aged 25 to 39 with multiple sclerosis. Each CDR3 is given without its conserved first and last residue.

v_call | cdr3_aa
TRBV7-9 | ASSILFDHTEAF
TRBV6-5 | ASSYRQPQYEQY
TRBV20-1 | SASPTGVVEKLF
TRBV6-6 | ASSYGGNTQPQH
TRBV6-2/TRBV6-3 | ASRSPGTGGGIGPKETQY
TRBV5-1 | ASSLTEVGPGELF
TRBV11-2 | ASSFGTSYEQY
TRBV5-5 | ASSLQGAYNEQF
TRBV5-1 | ASSPGGGGNEQF
TRBV6-6 | ASSYSPSGEQY
TRBV7-2 | ASSGSYVQETQY
TRBV12-3/TRBV12-4 | ASTRPGSGQHQH
TRBV5-1 | ASKTGAGEETQY
TRBV6-2/TRBV6-3 | ASRDGAYNEQF
TRBV12-3/TRBV12-4 | ASSLIIGNTGELF
TRBV5-1 | ASSGTGGQPQH
TRBV12-3/TRBV12-4 | ASSLSPNTEAF
TRBV24-1 | ATSEPSGGFDNEQF
TRBV12-3/TRBV12-4 | ASSRSGTGGNTIY
TRBV5-1 | ASSLDSLNTEAF
TRBV6-5 | ASSYTSGGAETQY
TRBV12-3/TRBV12-4 | ASSYRALSNQPQH
TRBV12-3/TRBV12-4 | ASIPGGQETQY
TRBV7-9 | ASSFFSDRGNQPQH
TRBV12-3/TRBV12-4 | ASSLGQGRIGEQF
TRBV20-1 | SARVQGGEAVYSYEQY
TRBV7-3 | ASSLTSAADTQY
TRBV7-2 | ASSTRGDQQY
TRBV7-9 | ASSWGQENSPLH
TRBV12-3/TRBV12-4 | ASSLGQQNYGYT
TRBV18 | ASSPLGQNSVGGNQPQH
TRBV5-1 | ASSRGPNTEAF